The T cell receptor beta chain under discussion was sequenced for a study of blood T cell repertoires in COVID-19 (dated by TCRdb to the early 2020s). General notes on the study: Samples from collaborators originated in the United States, Italy and Spain and spanned both the acute and convalescent phases of COVID-19. The repertoires were released in a freely available public database meant as a resource for research on the immune response to SARS-CoV-2. The samples were drawn from the first 160 participants of the ongoing ImmuneRACE study and from 1,254 subjects provided by 6 global collaborators. The prospective study material was composed of cDNA or gDNA derived from T cells, B-cell-depleted T cells, or PBMCs. The dataset comprised deeply sampled blood TCRbeta repertoires from subjects exposed to, actively infected with, or recovered from COVID-19. Nearly every sample came with metadata listing a de-identified subject ID, COVID-19 status, age in years and sex. Where HLA class I and class II types were available, the types were taken from metadata supplied by the sample provider, not from assay-based typing.

Collaborating institutions collected whole blood in K2EDTA tubes following their own protocols. For TCRbeta analysis, collaborators shipped samples in one of three forms: frozen whole blood, isolated PBMCs, or DNA extracted from either of those sample types. The paper as a whole reports these results and caveats: The quantity of clinical and demographic metadata differed by source and by participant and was supplied without curation.

As for this clone: What this receptor recognizes is not known. Within one base of it there is no much larger clone, and no base qualities were kept.

At the junction V is shortened by 5 bases and J by 10 bases, with 12 bases in between. Taken from cysteine to phenylalanine, the CDR3 has 12 residues. Only the CDR3 portion is preserved as DNA: 36 bases, with reading frame beginning at the first base. TCRbeta CDR3 regions were amplified from genomic DNA by means of the immunoSEQ Assay, a bias-controlled multiplex PCR. The authors' pipeline ran thus. The number of nucleated cells in each sample was estimated from the amplification of reference gene primers within the assay. To quantify the absolute abundance of each unique TCRbeta CDR3 rearrangement, sequence reads were collapsed and filtered. For each sample, productive Simpson clonality was calculated as the square root of Simpson's diversity index across productive rearrangements. This immuneACCESS table, as held by TCRdb, lists in-frame sequences with V and J called but not all clones. Of the missing ones, under half trace to an unresolved V gene in checked studies; the others have no known cause. The D gene and trimming were derived from the DNA, and the V and J assignments and clone size from that table. This sample holds roughly 73,000 clones; approximately 90% were observed only once. The top ten constitute around 3.9% of the sample.

The sequence was collected from an older man with active COVID-19. The sequencing input was peripheral blood. The rearranged segments are TRBV12-3 or TRBV12-4 and TRBJ2-4; TRBD2 is possibly the D segment (7 matching bases). The CDR3 region has the sequence CASSDKGGIQYF. The nucleotide sequence reads TGTGCCAGCAGTGATAAGGGGGGGATTCAGTACTTC.